These T cell receptor beta chains were read from a single sample in a study of blood T cell repertoires in COVID-19. This table comes from immunoSEQ multiplex PCR, and its TCRdb copy is limited to in-frame clones, with some not included. The table shows 80,000 to 130,000 clones, with just under 95% occurring only once. The sequenced material came from peripheral blood. These receptors were collected from an older man with acute or convalescent COVID-19. Both conserved end residues are part of each CDR3.

TRBV6-1	TRBJ1-2	CASSEVGGTAYGYTF
TRBV4-2	TRBJ2-1	CASSQLSVDEQFF
TRBV28	TRBJ2-7	CASSETSRENYEQYF
TRBV6-2/TRBV6-3	TRBJ1-4	CASSSGTGATNEKLFF
TRBV13	TRBJ2-5	CASSRRGVQETQYF
TRBV13	TRBJ2-7	CASSFKAAGISYEQYF
TRBV24-1	TRBJ1-5	CATRRQGWDNQPQHF
TRBV5-6	TRBJ1-2	CASSELSTGLSGYTF
TRBV6-2/TRBV6-3	TRBJ2-7	CASSYPGTSFYEQYF
TRBV11-2	TRBJ1-6	CASSHNPRGRVSPLHF
TRBV28	TRBJ1-2	CASSTPGSFVYTANYGYTF
TRBV10-2	TRBJ1-5	CASKQGSNQPQHF
TRBV5-6	TRBJ1-1	CASSLIGRPGTEAFF
TRBV11-2	TRBJ2-5	CASSLVGRDRGDETQYF
TRBV11-2	TRBJ2-5	CASTNGHRAVQETQYF
TRBV29-1	TRBJ2-2	CSAEGRNTGELFF
TRBV7-9	TRBJ1-2	CASSSDRGYGYTF
TRBV1	TRBJ2-1	CTSRLRGGGRYNEQFF
TRBV6-5	TRBJ1-1	CASSFGGLTEAFF
TRBV29-1	TRBJ2-2	CSVEGPFTGELFF
TRBV18	TRBJ1-5	CASSPLQGNQPQHF
TRBV7-2	TRBJ1-3	CASSLGSAGNTIYF
TRBV15	TRBJ1-5	CATSSGRVRGLHF
TRBV7-9	TRBJ1-3	CASSTTAGNTIYF